The clone carrying this TCR beta chain was counted ten times or more. Its specificity is unknown. Clinical symptoms, serum thyroxine, TRAb, thyroid ultrasound and orbital computed tomography informed diagnoses. PBMCs were collected from an approximately 10 ml volume of fresh peripheral blood. The source material, RNA transcripts, was used to amplify TCR beta CDR3 regions. A set of HTBI primers served as the primers for a first-round RT-PCR of the TCR CDR3. TCRdb ran MiXCR on the multiplex PCR reads and lists one entry per CDR3 protein. Of 360,000 or so distinct CDR3 sequences in the sample, 15% to 20% were seen once. The data derive from a study of T cells in Graves' hyperthyroidism and ophthalmopathy. General study points: Most thyroid clonotypes with frequency above 0.001 were detected in blood. Using 13 V-J features, a model discriminated ophthalmopathy from stable hyperthyroidism.

The CDR3 has 12 residues. The V gene's germline CDR1 is MNHEY and CDR2 SVGAGI. Deletions cut 5 bases from V and 2 bases from J, with 6 bases between. The sample taken for sequencing was blood. The chain uses TRBV6-5 and TRBJ1-1; D is undetermined. This TCR was recovered from a woman between 35 and 50 years old with Graves' ophthalmopathy. DNA for the CDR3: TGTGCCAGCAGTAACGGAAACACTGAAGCTTTCTTT. It is translated as CASSNGNTEAFF.